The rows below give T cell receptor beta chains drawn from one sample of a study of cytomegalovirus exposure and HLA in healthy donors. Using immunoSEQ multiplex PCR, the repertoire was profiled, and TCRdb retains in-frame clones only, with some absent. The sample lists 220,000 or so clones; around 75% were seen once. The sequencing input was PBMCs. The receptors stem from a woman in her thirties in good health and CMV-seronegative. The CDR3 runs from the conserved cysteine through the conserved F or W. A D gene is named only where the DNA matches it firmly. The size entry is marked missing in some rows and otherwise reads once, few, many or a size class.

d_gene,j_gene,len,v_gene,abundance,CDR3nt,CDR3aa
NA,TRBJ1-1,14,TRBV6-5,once,TGTGCCAGCAGTTATAACAGGGCGGACACTGAAGCTTTCTTT,CASSYNRADTEAFF
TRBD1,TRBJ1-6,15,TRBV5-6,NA,TGTGCCAGCAGCTCCGGACAGGTTCTCCATTCACCCCTCCACTTT,CASSSGQVLHSPLHF
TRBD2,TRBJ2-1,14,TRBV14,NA,TGTGCCAGCAGCCAAGAGCGGGGGTTCCATGAGCAGTTCTTC,CASSQERGFHEQFF
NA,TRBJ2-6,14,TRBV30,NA,TGTGCCTGGAACAGGCTCTCTGGGGCCAACGTCCTGACTTTC,CAWNRLSGANVLTF
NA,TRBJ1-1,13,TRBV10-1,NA,TGCGCCAGCAGCAGACAGTCGGACACTGAAGCTTTCTTT,CASSRQSDTEAFF
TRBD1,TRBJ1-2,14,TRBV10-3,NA,TGTGCCATCAGTGGGGGTTCGGACAGGCATGGCTACACCTTC,CAISGGSDRHGYTF
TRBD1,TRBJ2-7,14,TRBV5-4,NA,TGTGCCAGCAGCTTGGGACAGGGGGCATACGAGCAGTACTTC,CASSLGQGAYEQYF
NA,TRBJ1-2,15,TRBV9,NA,TGTGCCAGCAGCACCTGGGACACCCAGACCGGGGGCTACACCTTC,CASSTWDTQTGGYTF
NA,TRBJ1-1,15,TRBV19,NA,TGTGCCAGTAGTATTAGCGGGGTTTTGAACACTGAAGCTTTCTTT,CASSISGVLNTEAFF
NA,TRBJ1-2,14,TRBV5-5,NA,TGTGCCAGCAGCTTGGTGGGGGCCAGGGACGGCTACACCTTC,CASSLVGARDGYTF
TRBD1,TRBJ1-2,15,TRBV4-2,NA,TGTGCCAGCAGCCCAGGGGACAGGGCAAACTATGGCTACACCTTC,CASSPGDRANYGYTF
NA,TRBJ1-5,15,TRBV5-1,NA,TGCGCCAGCAGCTTGGAAGGAGGGACGGGGCAGCCCCAGCATTTT,CASSLEGGTGQPQHF
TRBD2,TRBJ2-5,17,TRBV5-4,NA,TGTGCCAGCAGCTTAAGAACCAGGACTAGCGGGATTGAGACCCAGTACTTC,CASSLRTRTSGIETQYF
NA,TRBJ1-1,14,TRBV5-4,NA,TGCGCCAGCAGCTTGGCCTCCGGGGGGAACGAAGCTTTCTTT,CASSLASGGNEAFF
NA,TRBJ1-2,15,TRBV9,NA,TGTGCCAGCAGCGTAGAGGCAGTCCAGGACTATGGCTACACCTTC,CASSVEAVQDYGYTF
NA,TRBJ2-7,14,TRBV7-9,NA,TGTGCCAGCAGGGGCGCAGGGGTCAGGTACGAGCAGTACTTC,CASRGAGVRYEQYF
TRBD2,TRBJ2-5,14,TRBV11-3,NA,TGTGCCAGCAGCAAGGGACTAGCGGGAGAGACCCAGTACTTC,CASSKGLAGETQYF
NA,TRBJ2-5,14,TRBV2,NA,TGTGCCAGCAGTCCCAATCTCGGGCAAGAGACCCAGTACTTC,CASSPNLGQETQYF
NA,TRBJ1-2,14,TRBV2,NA,TGTGCCAGCAGTAGGGGTTTAGCTAACTATGGCTACACCTTC,CASSRGLANYGYTF